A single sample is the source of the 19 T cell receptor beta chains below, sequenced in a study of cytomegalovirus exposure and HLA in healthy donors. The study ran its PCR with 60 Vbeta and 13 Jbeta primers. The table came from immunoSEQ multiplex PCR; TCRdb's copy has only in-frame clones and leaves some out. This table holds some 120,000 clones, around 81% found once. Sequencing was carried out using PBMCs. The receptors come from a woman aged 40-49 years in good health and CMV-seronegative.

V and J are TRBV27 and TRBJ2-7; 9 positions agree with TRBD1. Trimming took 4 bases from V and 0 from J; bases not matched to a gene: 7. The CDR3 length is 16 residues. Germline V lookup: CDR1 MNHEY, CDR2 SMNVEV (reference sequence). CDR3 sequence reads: CASSSTGQGFSYEQYF. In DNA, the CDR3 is TGTGCCAGCAGTTCCACCGGACAGGGGTTCTCCTACGAGCAGTACTTC.

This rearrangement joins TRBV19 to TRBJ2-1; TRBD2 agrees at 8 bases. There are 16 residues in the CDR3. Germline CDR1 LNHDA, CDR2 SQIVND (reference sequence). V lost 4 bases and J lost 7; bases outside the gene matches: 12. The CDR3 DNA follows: TGTGCCAGTAGTAAGGATTGGGCGGGAGGAAGAAATGAGCAGTTCTTC. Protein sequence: CASSKDWAGGRNEQFF.

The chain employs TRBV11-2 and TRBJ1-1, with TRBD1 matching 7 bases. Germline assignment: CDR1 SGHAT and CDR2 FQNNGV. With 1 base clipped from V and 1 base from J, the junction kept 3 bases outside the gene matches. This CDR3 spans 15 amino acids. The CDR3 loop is CASSLGTGTNTEAFF. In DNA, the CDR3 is TGTGCCAGCAGCTTAGGGACAGGAACGAACACTGAAGCTTTCTTT. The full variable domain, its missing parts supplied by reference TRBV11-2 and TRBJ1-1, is EAGVAQSPRYKIIEKRQSVAFWCNPISGHATLYWYQQILGQGPKLLIQFQNNGVVDDSQLPKDRFSAERLKGVDSTLKIQPAKLEDSAVYLCASSLGTGTNTEAFFGQGTRLTVV.

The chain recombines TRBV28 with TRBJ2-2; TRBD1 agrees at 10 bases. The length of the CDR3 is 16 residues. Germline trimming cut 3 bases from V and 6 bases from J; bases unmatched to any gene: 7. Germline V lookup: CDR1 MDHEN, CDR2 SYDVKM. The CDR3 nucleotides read TGTGCCAGCAGTTTTACCTTGACAGGGGGCTCCGGGGAGCTGTTTTTT. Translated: CASSFTLTGGSGELFF. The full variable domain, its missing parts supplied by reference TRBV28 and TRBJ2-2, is DVKVTQSSRYLVKRTGEKVFLECVQDMDHENMFWYRQDPGLGLRLIYFSYDVKMKEKGDIPEGYSVSREKKERFSLILESASTNQTSMYLCASSFTLTGGSGELFFGEGSRLTVL.

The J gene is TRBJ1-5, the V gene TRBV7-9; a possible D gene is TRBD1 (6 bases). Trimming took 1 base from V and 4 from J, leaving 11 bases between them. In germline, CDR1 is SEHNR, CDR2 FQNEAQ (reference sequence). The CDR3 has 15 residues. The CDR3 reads CASSLGDTGNQPQHF. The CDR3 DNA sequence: TGTGCCAGCAGCTTAGGGGACACAGGGAATCAGCCCCAGCATTTT.

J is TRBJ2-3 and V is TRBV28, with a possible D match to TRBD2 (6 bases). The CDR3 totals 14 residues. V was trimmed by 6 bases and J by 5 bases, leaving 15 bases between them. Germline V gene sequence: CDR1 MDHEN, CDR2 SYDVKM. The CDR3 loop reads CASSPRGMGDTQYF. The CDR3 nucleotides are TGTGCCAGCAGCCCTCGGGGGATGGGAGATACGCAGTATTTT.

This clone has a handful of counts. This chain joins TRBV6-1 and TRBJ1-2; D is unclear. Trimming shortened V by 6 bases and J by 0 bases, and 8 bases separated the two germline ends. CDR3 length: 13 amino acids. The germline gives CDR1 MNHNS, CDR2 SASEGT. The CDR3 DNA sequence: TGTGCCAGCAGGCCAGATCCTAACTATGGCTACACCTTC. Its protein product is CASRPDPNYGYTF.

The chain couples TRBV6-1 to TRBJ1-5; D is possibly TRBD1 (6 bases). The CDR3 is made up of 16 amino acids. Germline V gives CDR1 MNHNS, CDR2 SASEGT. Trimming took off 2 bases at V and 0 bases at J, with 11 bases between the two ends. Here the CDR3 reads CASSELGQYSNQPQHF. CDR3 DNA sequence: TGTGCCAGCAGTGAACTCGGACAGTATAGCAATCAGCCCCAGCATTTT.

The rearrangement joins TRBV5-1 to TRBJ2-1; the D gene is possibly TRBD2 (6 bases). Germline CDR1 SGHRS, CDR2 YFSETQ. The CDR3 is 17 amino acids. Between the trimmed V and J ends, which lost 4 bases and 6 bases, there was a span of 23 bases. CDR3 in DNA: TGCGCCAGCAGCCGGGGACGAGGCGGGAATACCCCCAATGAGCAGTTCTTC. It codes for CASSRGRGGNTPNEQFF.

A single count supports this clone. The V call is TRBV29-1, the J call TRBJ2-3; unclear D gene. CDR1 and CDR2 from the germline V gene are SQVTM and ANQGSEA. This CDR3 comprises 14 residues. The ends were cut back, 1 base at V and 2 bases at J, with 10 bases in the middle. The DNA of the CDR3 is TGCAGCGTTGAAGTAAAGAGTTACACAGATACGCAGTATTTT. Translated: CSVEVKSYTDTQYF.

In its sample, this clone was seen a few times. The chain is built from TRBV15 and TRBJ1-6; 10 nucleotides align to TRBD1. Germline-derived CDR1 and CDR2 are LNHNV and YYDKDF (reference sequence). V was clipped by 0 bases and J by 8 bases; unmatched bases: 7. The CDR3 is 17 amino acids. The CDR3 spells CATSRDPRTGGDSPLHF. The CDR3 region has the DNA TGTGCCACCAGCAGAGATCCACGGACAGGGGGGGATTCACCCCTCCACTTT.

The CDR3 nucleotides are TGTGCCAGCAGCCAACAGGGGTCGACTAATGAAAAACTGTTTTTT. It codes for CASSQQGSTNEKLFF. The V call is TRBV7-9, the J call TRBJ1-4; 7 bases line up with TRBD1. Germline V CDR1 and CDR2: SEHNR, FQNEAQ (reference sequence). The CDR3 runs to 15 residues. The V gene end was trimmed by 5 bases and the J gene end by 2 bases; junction bases not matched to a gene: 5.

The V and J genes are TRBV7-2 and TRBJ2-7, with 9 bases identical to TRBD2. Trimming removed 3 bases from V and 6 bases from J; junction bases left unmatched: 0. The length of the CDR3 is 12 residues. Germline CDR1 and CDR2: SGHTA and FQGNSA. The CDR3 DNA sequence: TGTGCCAGCAGCTTGCGGGAGGGCGAGCAGTACTTC. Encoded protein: CASSLREGEQYF.

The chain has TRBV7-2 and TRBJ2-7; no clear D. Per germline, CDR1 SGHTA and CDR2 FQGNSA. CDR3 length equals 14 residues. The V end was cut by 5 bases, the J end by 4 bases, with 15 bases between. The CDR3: CASSLEASGYEQYF. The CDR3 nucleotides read TGTGCCAGCAGCCTAGAGGCTAGTGGGTACGAGCAGTACTTC. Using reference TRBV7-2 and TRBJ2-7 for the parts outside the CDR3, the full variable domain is GAGVSQSPSNKVTEKGKDVELRCDPISGHTALYWYRQSLGQGLEFLIYFQGNSAPDKSGLPSDRFSAERTGGSVSTLTIQRTQQEDSAVYLCASSLEASGYEQYFGPGTRLTVT.

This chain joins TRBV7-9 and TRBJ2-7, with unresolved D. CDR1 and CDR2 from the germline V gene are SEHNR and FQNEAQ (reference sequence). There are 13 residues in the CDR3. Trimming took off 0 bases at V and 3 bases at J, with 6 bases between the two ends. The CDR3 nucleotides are TGTGCCAGCAGCTTAGCTCCGGTCTACGAGCAGTACTTC. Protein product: CASSLAPVYEQYF.

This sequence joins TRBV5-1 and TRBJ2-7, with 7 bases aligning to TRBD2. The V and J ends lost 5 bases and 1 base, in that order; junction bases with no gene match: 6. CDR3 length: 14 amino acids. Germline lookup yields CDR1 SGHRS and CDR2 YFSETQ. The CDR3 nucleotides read TGCGCCAGCAGTATCAGCGGGGTTTCCTACGAGCAGTACTTC. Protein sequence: CASSISGVSYEQYF.

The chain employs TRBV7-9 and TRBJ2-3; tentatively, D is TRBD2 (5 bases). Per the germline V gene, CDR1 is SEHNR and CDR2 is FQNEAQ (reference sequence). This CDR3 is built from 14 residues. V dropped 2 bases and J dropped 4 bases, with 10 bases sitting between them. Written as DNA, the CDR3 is TGTGCCAGCAGCTTAAGTAAGGGAGCAGATACGCAGTATTTT. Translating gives CASSLSKGADTQYF.

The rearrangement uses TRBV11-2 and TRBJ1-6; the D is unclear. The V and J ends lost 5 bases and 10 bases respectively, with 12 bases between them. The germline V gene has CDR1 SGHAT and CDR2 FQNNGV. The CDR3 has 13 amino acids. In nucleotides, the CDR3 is TGTGCCAGCAGCGGAGGGAGGAACTCACCCCTCCACTTT. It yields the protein CASSGGRNSPLHF.

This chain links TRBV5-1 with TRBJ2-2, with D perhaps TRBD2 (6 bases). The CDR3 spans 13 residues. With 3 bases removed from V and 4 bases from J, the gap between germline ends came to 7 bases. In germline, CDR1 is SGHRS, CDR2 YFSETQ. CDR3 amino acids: CASSSGVTGELFF. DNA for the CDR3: TGCGCCAGCAGCTCGGGAGTCACCGGGGAGCTGTTTTTT.